These 3 T cell receptor beta chains share one sample of origin, sequenced in a study of Graves' ophthalmopathy and Graves' hyperthyroidism. TCR beta CDR3 amplification used RNA transcripts. RT-PCR was first run with HTBI primers, then multiplex PCR in a second round. TCRdb re-called the multiplex PCR reads with MiXCR, one entry per CDR3 protein. The repertoire holds about 1.1 million distinct CDR3 sequences, with around a third as singletons. Sequencing was carried out using peripheral blood or thyroid tissue (not recorded which). Receptors were obtained from an adult man with Graves' hyperthyroidism.

This clonotype was observed a few times. The V gene is TRBV3-1, the J gene TRBJ1-2, with no clear D. This CDR3 region has 13 residues. Per germline, CDR1 LGHDT and CDR2 YNNKEL (reference sequence). Deletions cut 2 bases from V and 5 bases from J, with 9 bases between. This CDR3 reads CASSQRGGYGYTF. DNA of the CDR3: TGTGCCAGCAGCCAACGCGGAGGGTATGGCTACACCTTC.

V is TRBV19 and J is TRBJ1-5; 8 nucleotides line up with TRBD1. V was clipped by 6 bases and J by 6 bases; unmatched bases: 13. CDR1 and CDR2 from the germline V gene are LNHDA and SQIVND (reference sequence). CDR3 length: 16 residues. The CDR3, as DNA: TGTGCCAGTAGCCGCCGGGTGGACAGGGTACGTCAGCCCCAGCATTTT. Protein: CASSRRVDRVRQPQHF.

CDR3 sequence: CASSESGGGVAKNIQYF. The DNA for the CDR3 is TGCGCCAGCAGTGAGAGCGGCGGAGGGGTGGCCAAAAACATTCAGTACTTC. The chain combines TRBV10-2 with TRBJ2-4, with a possible D match to TRBD2 (6 bases). V dropped 2 bases and J dropped 1 base, with 15 bases sitting between them. The germline V gene has CDR1 WSHSY and CDR2 SAAADI. The CDR3 length is 17 residues.